These 14 T cell receptor beta chains came from one sample sequenced in a study of CD8 T cells in ankylosing spondylitis. In TCRdb, the 5' RACE reads were re-called with MiXCR into one record per CDR3 protein. The data show tens of thousands of distinct CDR3 sequences, with approximately 5.7% seen just once and 5% held by the top ten. Sequenced sample: synovial fluid, either unsorted or a sorted T cell fraction (not recorded which). The receptors were sampled from a male donor with ankylosing spondylitis.

This clonotype was recorded many times. The rearrangement links TRBV7-9 to TRBJ1-2; the D gene is possibly TRBD1 (5 bases). There are 17 residues in the CDR3. Germline loops: CDR1 SEHNR, CDR2 FQNEAQ (reference sequence). Trimming removed 7 bases from V and 5 bases from J, with 26 bases in between. The CDR3 loop is CASILTGLSQPTYGYTF. CDR3 bases: TGTGCCAGCATCCTCACGGGACTCTCCCAACCTACTTATGGCTACACCTTC.

The chain couples TRBV14 to TRBJ2-7; TRBD2 agrees at 12 bases. The CDR3 spans 16 residues. Germline V gives CDR1 SGHDN, CDR2 FVKESK. V was clipped by 4 bases and J by 5 bases; unmatched bases: 9. CDR3 protein: CASSPSGRVGLDEQYF. The CDR3 DNA is TGTGCCAGCAGCCCTAGCGGGAGGGTTGGTCTGGACGAGCAGTACTTC.

This clonotype was recorded at least ten times. The CDR3 spells CSATRPGTGNEQFF. In nucleotides, the CDR3 is TGCAGTGCGACACGACCAGGGACGGGAAATGAGCAGTTCTTC. The V and J genes are TRBV20-1 and TRBJ2-1, with D possibly being TRBD1 or TRBD2 (5 bases each). There are 14 residues in the CDR3. Germline CDR1 DFQATT, CDR2 SNEGSKA (reference sequence). Deletions cut 6 bases from V and 7 bases from J, with 19 bases between.

The V and J genes are TRBV6-1 and TRBJ1-1; D is perhaps TRBD1 (5 bases). The CDR3 loop spans 13 amino acids. Germline CDR1 and CDR2: MNHNS and SASEGT. Trimming shortened V by 10 bases and J by 0 bases, and 12 bases separated the two germline ends. The CDR3 DNA reads as TGTGCCACTAAGCAGGGCATGAACACTGAAGCTTTCTTT. It codes for CATKQGMNTEAFF.

The V call is TRBV12-3 or TRBV12-4, the J call TRBJ2-7, with TRBD1 matching over 7 bases. The CDR3 has 15 residues. V trimming: 2 bases; J trimming: 5 bases; junction bases outside the gene matches: 9. CDR3 sequence reads: CASSLQGGAVNEQYF. The CDR3 DNA reads as TGTGCCAGCAGTTTACAAGGGGGCGCAGTAAACGAGCAGTACTTC.

This clonotype was counted many times. The rearrangement joins TRBV7-2 to TRBJ2-7; D is unclear. Germline-derived CDR1 and CDR2 are SGHTA and FQGNSA. The ends were cut back, 5 bases at V and 0 bases at J, with 11 bases in the middle. This CDR3 has 14 amino acids. The CDR3 sequence is CASSILHSSYEQYF. The CDR3 DNA reads as TGTGCCAGCAGCATTTTGCACTCCTCCTACGAGCAGTACTTC.

The CDR3: CAAGTGVHEQFF. The CDR3 nucleotides are TGTGCCGCCGGGACAGGGGTCCATGAGCAGTTCTTC. The chain has TRBV30 and TRBJ2-1; 10 positions agree with TRBD1. Unmatched junction bases numbered 6, after V lost 8 bases and J lost 8 bases. The CDR3 sequence is 12 residues long. Germline loops: CDR1 GTSNPN, CDR2 SVGIG (reference sequence).

At least ten counts were recorded for this clonotype. This chain uses TRBV3-1 with TRBJ2-2, with a possible D match to TRBD2 (5 bases). In germline, CDR1 is LGHDT, CDR2 YNNKEL (reference sequence). There are 15 residues in the CDR3. V was clipped by 4 bases and J by 3 bases, with 12 bases between them. CDR3 region: CASSREADYTGELFF. CDR3 sequence (DNA): TGTGCCAGCAGCCGAGAAGCGGACTACACCGGGGAGCTGTTTTTT. The full variable domain, rest sourced from reference TRBV3-1 and TRBJ2-2, is DTAVSQTPKYLVTQMGNDKSIKCEQNLGHDTMYWYKQDSKKFLKIMFSYNNKELIINETVPNRFSPKSPDKAHLNLHINSLELGDSAVYFCASSREADYTGELFFGEGSRLTVL.

This clonotype occurred a few times. The chain joins TRBV5-1 to TRBJ1-2; D is undetermined. V shed 4 bases and J shed 8 bases, with 15 bases lying between them. Germline-derived CDR1 and CDR2 are SGHRS and YFSETQ. The CDR3 covers 13 residues. This CDR3 reads CASSKEAVGGYTF. The CDR3 coding sequence is TGCGCCAGCAGCAAGGAGGCAGTAGGCGGCTACACCTTC.

Concerning this clonotype: The junction departs from the called germline gene at one end, perhaps through a read error. The chain carries TRBV14 and TRBJ1-2, with a tentative D call TRBD1 (5 bases). Germline CDR1 SGHDN, CDR2 FVKESK. The CDR3 sequence is 15 residues long. CDR3 loop: CGSSLGRRPNYGYTF. CDR3 DNA sequence: TGTGGCAGCAGCCTGGGACGGCGACCTAACTATGGCTACACCTTC. The variable domain in full, with the rest retrieved from reference TRBV14 and TRBJ1-2, is EAGVTQFPSHSVIEKGQTVTLRCDPISGHDNLYWYRRVMGKEIKFLLHFVKESKQDESGMPNNRFLAERTGGTYSTLKVQPAELEDSGVYFCGSSLGRRPNYGYTFGSGTRLTVV.

This clonotype has a count of ten or more. The chain is built from TRBV3-1 and TRBJ1-1; TRBD1 might be the D (6 bases). CDR3 length: 14 residues. The V end lost 5 bases, the J end lost 3 bases, and 13 bases lay between the germline ends. Germline values: CDR1 LGHDT, CDR2 YNNKEL (reference sequence). The CDR3 nucleotides are TGTGCCAGCAGCAAATCGGACAGCCACACTGAAGCTTTCTTT. Its translation: CASSKSDSHTEAFF.

This clonotype was counted only a few times. This sequence joins TRBV28 and TRBJ1-4; D remains ambiguous. The V end was cut by 5 bases, the J end by 12 bases, with 19 bases between. CDR1 MDHEN and CDR2 SYDVKM come from the germline V gene. The CDR3 sequence is 14 residues long. In nucleotides, the CDR3 is TGTGCCAGCAGTATCGGACTGGGTGGTAGGGAACTGTTTTTT. Translation: CASSIGLGGRELFF.

Ten or more counts support this clonotype. This sequence joins TRBV5-6 and TRBJ2-2, with 7 bases that match TRBD1. Germline V gene lookup returns CDR1 SGHDT and CDR2 YYEEEE. The CDR3 length is 15 residues. V lost 2 bases and J lost 5; bases outside the gene matches: 6. The CDR3 region is CASSFRGRRTGELFF. The CDR3 DNA follows: TGTGCCAGCAGCTTTAGGGGGCGCCGGACCGGGGAGCTGTTTTTT.

The chain joins TRBV5-1 to TRBJ2-7, with D tentatively TRBD1 (5 bases). This CDR3 comprises 16 residues. V was cut by 1 base and J by 5 bases, with 19 bases left in between. Germline V lookup: CDR1 SGHRS, CDR2 YFSETQ. The CDR3 here is CASSLSGPSKGHEQYF. DNA of the CDR3: TGCGCCAGCAGCTTGTCCGGGCCCTCAAAGGGGCACGAGCAGTACTTC.